One and the same sample provided the 29 T cell receptor beta chains below, sequenced in a study of T cell responses to AZD1222 COVID-19 vaccine. This table comes from immunoSEQ multiplex PCR, and its TCRdb copy is limited to in-frame clones, with some not included. This sample has around 120,000 clones, with 85% to 95% found just once. The sample in question was peripheral blood, obtained 28 days after the second AZD1222 dose. These receptors were taken from an adult who received the AZD1222 COVID-19 vaccine.

In DNA form, the CDR3 reads TGTGCCAGCAGGATAGACAGGCAGCCCTACGAGCAGTACTTC. This encodes CASRIDRQPYEQYF. The chain joins TRBV2 to TRBJ2-7; maybe TRBD1 (6 bases). Germline V gene sequence: CDR1 SNHLY, CDR2 FYNNEI. With 6 bases removed from V and 2 bases from J, the gap between germline ends came to 14 bases. This CDR3 spans 14 amino acids.

V is TRBV15 and J is TRBJ1-2, with D maybe TRBD1 (5 bases). Germline loops: CDR1 LNHNV, CDR2 YYDKDF (reference sequence). V lost 3 bases and J lost 8, with 19 bases in between. This CDR3 contains 15 residues. The CDR3, as DNA: TGTGCCACCAGCAGCCCTGGGGTGGGGCTAGACGGCTACACCTTC. This codes for CATSSPGVGLDGYTF.

The chain carries TRBV25-1 and TRBJ1-2, with D maybe TRBD1 (5 bases). The CDR3 sequence is 15 residues long. Germline CDR1 and CDR2: MGHDK and SYGVNS. Trimming shortened V by 6 bases and J by 8 bases, and 22 bases separated the two germline ends. The CDR3: CASSPARAPQRGYTF. The DNA for the CDR3 is TGTGCCAGCAGCCCTGCCAGGGCCCCACAGAGGGGCTACACCTTC.

J is TRBJ2-1 and V is TRBV12-3 or TRBV12-4, with D perhaps matching TRBD2 (6 bases). The CDR3 runs 13 residues. Trimming cost V 7 bases and J 7 bases, with 14 bases left between them. The CDR3 DNA reads as TGTGCCAGCATCCCTCAAGGGAGGAATGAGCAGTTCTTC. Its protein product is CASIPQGRNEQFF.

The chain carries TRBV7-6 and TRBJ2-5; 8 bases agree with TRBD2. Per germline, CDR1 SGHVS and CDR2 FNYEAQ. V lost 5 bases to trimming and J lost 5 bases; unmatched junction nucleotides: 4. This CDR3 has 13 residues. CDR3 DNA: TGTGCCAGCAGCCGCGGGGGGCCCGAGACCCAGTACTTC. This translates into CASSRGGPETQYF.

This chain connects TRBV9 to TRBJ1-1; 9 positions match TRBD1. The ends lost 2 bases at V and 4 bases at J; junction bases unmatched: 6. CDR1 and CDR2 (germline): SGDLS, YYNGEE. The CDR3 sequence is 15 residues long. This chain's CDR3 is CASSVTGTGPTEAFF. The CDR3 DNA sequence: TGTGCCAGCAGCGTTACCGGGACAGGGCCCACTGAAGCTTTCTTT.

The chain uses TRBV10-1 and TRBJ2-7; TRBD1 is a possible D gene (5 bases). The germline V and J ends were trimmed by 11 bases and 4 bases, with 18 bases remaining between them. This CDR3 has 13 amino acids. Germline CDR1 and CDR2: WNHNN and SYGVQD (reference sequence). CDR3 DNA: TGCGCCCATCGAGAGACAGATTGTTACGAGCAGTACTTC. Amino acids: CAHRETDCYEQYF.

The J gene is TRBJ1-3, the V gene TRBV5-5; 10 nucleotides agree with TRBD1. Germline CDR1 and CDR2: SGHKS and YYEKEE (reference sequence). The trim removed 4 bases at V and 7 bases at J, leaving 11 bases unmatched. CDR3 length equals 16 residues. The CDR3 nucleotides are TGTGCCAGCAGCCAAACGGACAGGGGGGATTGGAACACCATATATTTT. It specifies CASSQTDRGDWNTIYF. Supplemented by reference TRBV5-5 and TRBJ1-3, the full variable domain reads DAGVTQSPTHLIKTRGQQVTLRCSPISGHKSVSWYQQVLGQGPQFIFQYYEKEERGRGNFPDRFSARQFPNYSSELNVNALLLGDSALYLCASSQTDRGDWNTIYFGEGSWLTVV.

This sequence joins TRBV3-1 (or the pseudogene TRBV3-2) and TRBJ2-5; no clear D. Per germline, CDR1 LGHDT and CDR2 YNNKEL (reference sequence). V lost 1 base to trimming and J lost 2 bases, with 14 bases between them. The CDR3 is 16 amino acids. In nucleotides, the CDR3 is TGTGCCAGCAGCCAAGTAGTAGGCAGGAGACAAGAGACCCAGTACTTC. Its translation is CASSQVVGRRQETQYF.

The CDR3, as DNA: TGTGCCAGCAGCTTAGCAACCAGAGACACTGAAGCTTTCTTT. It specifies CASSLATRDTEAFF. The chain carries TRBV7-8 and TRBJ1-1; D unclear. In germline, CDR1 is SGHVS, CDR2 FQNEAQ. Trimming took 0 bases from V and 3 from J, leaving 8 bases between them. The CDR3 runs to 14 residues.

This chain links TRBV21-1 with TRBJ1-1; no DNA check was done on the table's D call, TRBD1. TRBV21-1 is a recognized pseudogene. The CDR3 runs to 15 residues. The CDR3 spells CASSKSLGGYTEAFF. As DNA, the CDR3 is TGTGCCAGCAGCAAATCACTAGGGGGTTACACTGAAGCTTTCTTT.

The chain joins TRBV12-3 or TRBV12-4 to TRBJ1-1; D remains ambiguous. The CDR3 totals 12 residues. Deletions cut 10 bases from V and 4 bases from J, with 13 bases between. This CDR3 is CATLRGSTEAFF. DNA of the CDR3: TGTGCCACCCTCAGAGGGAGCACTGAAGCTTTCTTT.

This chain connects TRBV19 to TRBJ2-3; 8 bases fit TRBD1. Germline V CDR1 and CDR2: LNHDA, SQIVND (reference sequence). J was trimmed by 0 bases and V by 9 bases; bases with no gene match: 5. This CDR3 has 14 residues. CDR3 DNA: TGTGCCAGCACGAGACAGGGGAGCACAGATACGCAGTATTTT. This gives the protein CASTRQGSTDTQYF.

In DNA form, the CDR3 reads TGTGCCAGTAGTTTCGGACTAGCGGGAGGGTTCGCGAACACCGGGGAGCTGTTTTTT. Residues: CASSFGLAGGFANTGELFF. The V and J genes are TRBV19 and TRBJ2-2, with 15 bases aligning to TRBD2. This CDR3 comprises 19 residues. Trimming at V came to 5 bases and at J to 0 bases, leaving 7 bases not matched to a gene. Per the germline V gene, CDR1 is LNHDA and CDR2 is SQIVND (reference sequence).

This sequence joins TRBV24-1 and TRBJ2-7, with D unresolved. V lost 5 bases to trimming and J lost 2 bases, with 15 bases between them. In germline, CDR1 is KGHDR, CDR2 SFDVKD. The CDR3 runs to 15 residues. DNA for the CDR3: TGTGCCACCAGTGGTGTCCAACCTACTCCCTACGAGCAGTACTTC. Translated, it gives CATSGVQPTPYEQYF.

The rearrangement uses TRBV7-8 and TRBJ2-1; 13 bases are a match to TRBD2. This CDR3 region has 14 residues. With V trimmed by 1 base and J by 12 bases, 3 bases remained unmatched. Germline V gene lookup returns CDR1 SGHVS and CDR2 FQNEAQ. The CDR3 loop is CASSLGGTSGVQFF. CDR3 coding DNA: TGTGCCAGCAGCTTAGGAGGGACTAGCGGGGTGCAGTTCTTC.

The chain links TRBV4-1 to TRBJ2-7; D is ambiguous. This CDR3 is built from 15 residues. The ends were cut back, 1 base at V and 2 bases at J, with 12 bases in the middle. Germline CDR1 reads MGHRA; CDR2 reads YSYEKL. The CDR3 DNA sequence: TGCGCCAGCAGCCAAGGAGTGGTCGGTACCTACGAGCAGTACTTC. This sequence encodes CASSQGVVGTYEQYF.

The chain carries TRBV19 and TRBJ1-2, with a possible D match to TRBD1 (5 bases). V dropped 10 bases and J dropped 4 bases, with 16 bases sitting between them. CDR3 length equals 13 residues. The germline CDR1 and CDR2 sequences are LNHDA and SQIVND (reference sequence). The CDR3 loop is CAIPGHAGYGYTF. In DNA form, the CDR3 reads TGTGCCATCCCCGGACATGCAGGCTATGGCTACACCTTC.

A single count supports this clone. This sequence joins TRBV7-2 and TRBJ1-1; D remains unclear. Germline V gene data show CDR1 as SGHTA and CDR2 as FQGNSA. There are 14 residues in the CDR3. V was shortened by 1 base and J by 5 bases, with 11 bases between the two germline ends. The CDR3 DNA sequence: TGTGCCAGCAGCTTAGATCCGTGGAGGACTGAAGCTTTCTTT. Its protein is CASSLDPWRTEAFF.

The rearrangement links TRBV3-1 (or the pseudogene TRBV3-2) to TRBJ1-5, with unresolved D. CDR1 is LGHDT, CDR2 YNNKEL, per germline (reference sequence). Trimming cost V 0 bases and J 4 bases, with 10 bases left between them. The CDR3 has 15 residues. The CDR3 sequence: CASSQDPNTNQPQHF. CDR3 coding DNA: TGTGCCAGCAGCCAAGATCCCAACACAAATCAGCCCCAGCATTTT.

The sample holds a few counts of this clone. This rearrangement joins TRBV4-2 to TRBJ2-7, with 9 bases that match TRBD2. CDR1 and CDR2 (germline): LGHNA, YNFKEQ. J was trimmed by 3 bases and V by 0 bases; bases with no gene match: 6. The length of the CDR3 is 16 residues. The CDR3 loop is CASSQEFSGSRYEQYF. The CDR3 nucleotides are TGTGCCAGCAGCCAAGAGTTTAGCGGGAGCCGCTACGAGCAGTACTTC.

The rearrangement uses TRBV10-3 and TRBJ2-7, with TRBD2 matching 12 bases. Germline CDR1 reads ENHRY; CDR2 reads SYGVKD. The CDR3 has 14 amino acids. V trimming: 10 bases; J trimming: 2 bases; junction bases outside the gene matches: 6. The CDR3 nucleotides read TGTGCCACCGGGACTAGCGGGTCCCCCTACGAGCAGTACTTC. Translation gives CATGTSGSPYEQYF.

This rearrangement joins TRBV19 to TRBJ1-5, with 8 bases fitting TRBD1. The V segment lost 7 bases and the J segment 3 bases; nucleotides outside the gene matches: 20. Per germline, CDR1 LNHDA and CDR2 SQIVND (reference sequence). The CDR3 is made up of 19 amino acids. DNA for the CDR3: TGTGCCAGTACCCCTATTATTGGGCTGACAGGGGCCTACAATCAGCCCCAGCATTTT. Residues: CASTPIIGLTGAYNQPQHF.

This chain joins TRBV29-1 and TRBJ2-3; D might be TRBD1 or TRBD2, each matching 5 bases. The CDR3 is 12 residues long. Trimming cost V 7 bases and J 3 bases, with 11 bases left between them. Germline V gene data show CDR1 as SQVTM and CDR2 as ANQGSEA. CDR3 coding DNA: TGCAGCGCCGGGACCGAGACAGATACGCAGTATTTT. Amino acid sequence: CSAGTETDTQYF.

The chain has TRBV5-4 and TRBJ1-1; D is possibly TRBD1 (5 bases). CDR3 size: 14 residues. Trimming removed 6 bases at V and 8 bases at J, with 20 bases between. Germline lookup yields CDR1 SGHNT and CDR2 YYREEE (reference sequence). This CDR3 is CASTWVGRPEEAFF. DNA of the CDR3: TGTGCCAGCACCTGGGTGGGACGCCCTGAAGAAGCTTTCTTT.

The CDR3, as DNA: TGCGCCAGCAGCCAAGTCGGCGGAAACACCATATATTTT. Amino acid sequence: CASSQVGGNTIYF. The rearrangement joins TRBV4-1 to TRBJ1-3, with D hard to call. The V and J ends lost 1 base and 4 bases respectively, with 5 bases between them. CDR1 is MGHRA, CDR2 YSYEKL, per germline. The CDR3 runs 13 residues.

Comments on this clone: At the DNA level, this CDR3 is encoded by other sequences in the same sample as well. The rearrangement links TRBV7-9 to TRBJ1-1; D is perhaps TRBD1 (5 bases). Germline V gene data show CDR1 as SEHNR and CDR2 as FQNEAQ (reference sequence). CDR3 length: 13 residues. V lost 5 bases, J lost 0 bases, and 7 bases lay in between. Here the CDR3 DNA reads TGTGCCAGCAGCCTGACAGTGAACACTGAAGCTTTCTTT. It encodes CASSLTVNTEAFF.

V usage is TRBV19 and J usage is TRBJ1-2; no clear D gene. Trimming pared 4 bases from V and 8 bases from J, leaving 11 bases between. The germline V gene encodes CDR1 LNHDA and CDR2 SQIVND (reference sequence). The CDR3 consists of 12 residues. The CDR3 spells CASSTTRPGYTF. For the CDR3, the DNA is TGTGCCAGTAGTACCACTCGTCCGGGCTACACCTTC.

V is TRBV6-5 and J is TRBJ1-4, with D unresolved. Germline-derived CDR1 and CDR2 are MNHEY and SVGAGI. The CDR3 totals 15 residues. The V end lost 0 bases, the J end lost 4 bases, and 9 bases lay between the germline ends. Here the CDR3 DNA reads TGTGCCAGCAGTTACTCGAGTCAGAATAATGAAAAACTGTTTTTT. Its translation is CASSYSSQNNEKLFF.